The rows below give T cell receptor beta chains drawn from one sample of a study of T cell changes during pregnancy in multiple sclerosis. Sequenced by immunoSEQ multiplex PCR; TCRdb stores in-frame clones only, minus some. Of tens of thousands of clones listed, 85% to 95% are singletons. Sequencing was performed on peripheral blood, taken in the second trimester of pregnancy. All receptors derive from a female donor with multiple sclerosis, enrolled in a pregnancy study. CDR3s include the opening cysteine and the closing phenylalanine or tryptophan. D genes are given only for firm matches. Expanded clones are given a class, and other clones once, few, many or no size at all.

j_call d_call clone_size v_call cdr3_aa cdr3_nt
TRBJ1-1 - - TRBV7-9 CASKRSGTMNTEAFF TGTGCCAGCAAACGTTCAGGAACGATGAACACTGAAGCTTTCTTT
TRBJ2-2 TRBD2 - TRBV27 CASSFSTGTSGGGELFF TGTGCCAGCAGTTTCTCAACCGGGACTAGCGGCGGCGGGGAGCTGTTTTTT
TRBJ2-7 TRBD1 - TRBV27 CASSLGQGRFEQYF TGTGCCAGCAGTTTAGGACAGGGGCGTTTCGAGCAGTACTTC
TRBJ2-1 TRBD2 - TRBV7-2 CASTFSGGYNEQFF TGTGCCAGCACGTTCAGCGGGGGTTACAATGAGCAGTTCTTC
TRBJ1-1 TRBD1 - TRBV4-1 CASSPHDRASTEAFF TGCGCCAGCAGCCCCCACGACAGGGCAAGCACTGAAGCTTTCTTT
TRBJ2-1 TRBD1 - TRBV2 CASSADRYLGEQFF TGTGCCAGCAGCGCGGACAGGTACTTAGGTGAGCAGTTCTTC
TRBJ2-5 TRBD2 - TRBV9 CASSVVGLAAQETQYF TGTGCCAGCAGCGTAGTGGGTCTAGCGGCACAAGAGACCCAGTACTTC
TRBJ2-1 TRBD2 once TRBV9 CASSTGTSAYNEQFF TGTGCCAGCAGCACCGGGACTAGCGCCTACAATGAGCAGTTCTTC
TRBJ1-1 TRBD1 - TRBV5-1 CASSMDRGFTEAFF TGCGCCAGCAGCATGGACAGGGGTTTCACTGAAGCTTTCTTT
TRBJ2-5 - once TRBV21-1 CASSGLGGVAGGETQYF TGTGCCAGCAGTGGCCTCGGGGGAGTAGCGGGGGGGGAGACCCAGTACTTC
TRBJ2-5 TRBD2 - TRBV27 CASTERGSLETQYF TGTGCCAGCACAGAGCGGGGATCACTAGAGACCCAGTACTTC
TRBJ2-2 TRBD1 - TRBV19 CASSSGTGGTTGELFF TGTGCCAGTAGTTCCGGGACAGGGGGTACCACCGGGGAGCTGTTTTTT
TRBJ2-3 TRBD2 - TRBV4-2 CASSQGSGDTDTQYF TGTGCCAGCAGCCAAGGAAGCGGGGACACAGATACGCAGTATTTT
TRBJ2-7 TRBD2 - TRBV29-1 CSVGETSGGLTSYEQYF TGCAGCGTCGGTGAGACTAGCGGGGGCCTAACTTCCTACGAGCAGTACTTC
TRBJ1-2 - once TRBV25-1 CASTEGGARGYTF TGTGCCAGCACCGAGGGAGGGGCGCGGGGCTACACCTTC
TRBJ1-5 - - TRBV28 CASSFLGHYSNQPQHF TGTGCCAGCAGTTTCTTAGGACACTATAGCAATCAGCCCCAGCATTTT
TRBJ2-7 TRBD1 - TRBV10-3 CAIKQGPEAYYEQYF TGTGCCATCAAACAGGGGCCGGAAGCTTACTACGAGCAGTACTTC
TRBJ2-6 TRBD2 once TRBV13 CASRVLAASGANVLTF TGTGCCAGCAGAGTACTAGCGGCATCTGGGGCCAACGTCCTGACTTTC
TRBJ2-7 - - TRBV9 CASSPHDSTYEQYF TGTGCCAGCAGCCCCCACGACTCGACCTACGAGCAGTACTTC
TRBJ1-4 - - TRBV6-1 CASNWPNEKLFF TGTGCCAGCAATTGGCCTAATGAAAAACTGTTTTTT
TRBJ2-1 TRBD2 - TRBV19 CASSLLAGGYNEQFF TGTGCCAGTAGTCTGCTGGCGGGGGGGTACAATGAGCAGTTCTTC
TRBJ1-2 - few TRBV9 CASSPWGDPKLRDYGYTF TGTGCCAGCAGCCCCTGGGGGGACCCCAAGCTCCGGGACTATGGCTACACCTTC
TRBJ2-2 TRBD2 - TRBV10-3 CAISESVGRGGPEELFF TGTGCCATCAGTGAGTCGGTTGGACGGGGGGGCCCCGAGGAGCTGTTTTTT
TRBJ1-1 - - TRBV29-1 CSVFGNTEAFF TGCAGCGTTTTCGGGAACACTGAAGCTTTCTTT
TRBJ1-6 - - TRBV11-3 CASSRDGGTQDSPLHF TGTGCCAGCAGCCGGGACGGCGGGACCCAAGATTCACCCCTCCACTTT
TRBJ1-3 TRBD1 few TRBV14 CASSPPKQGTGNTIYF TGTGCCAGCAGCCCACCAAAACAGGGGACTGGAAACACCATATATTTT